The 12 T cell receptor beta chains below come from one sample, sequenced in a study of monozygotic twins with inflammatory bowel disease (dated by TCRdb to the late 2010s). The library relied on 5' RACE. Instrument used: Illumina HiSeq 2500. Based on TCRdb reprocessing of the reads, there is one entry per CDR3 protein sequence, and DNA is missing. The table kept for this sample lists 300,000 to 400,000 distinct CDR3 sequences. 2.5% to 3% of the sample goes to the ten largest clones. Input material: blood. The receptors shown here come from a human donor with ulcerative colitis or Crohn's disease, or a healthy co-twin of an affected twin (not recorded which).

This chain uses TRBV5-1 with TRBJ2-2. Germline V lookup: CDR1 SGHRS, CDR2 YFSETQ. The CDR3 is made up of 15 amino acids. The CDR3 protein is CASSLNPRGTGELFF.

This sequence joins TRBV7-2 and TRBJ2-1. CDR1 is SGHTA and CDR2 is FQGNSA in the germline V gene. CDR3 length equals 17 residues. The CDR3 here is CASSLVSPSTGLNEQFF.

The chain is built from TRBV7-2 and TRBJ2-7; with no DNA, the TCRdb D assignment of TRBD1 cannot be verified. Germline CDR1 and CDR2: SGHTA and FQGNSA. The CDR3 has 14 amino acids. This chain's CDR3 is CASSPGQGIHEQYF. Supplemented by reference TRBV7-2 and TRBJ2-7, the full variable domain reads GAGVSQSPSNKVTEKGKDVELRCDPISGHTALYWYRQSLGQGLEFLIYFQGNSAPDKSGLPSDRFSAERTGGSVSTLTIQRTQQEDSAVYLCASSPGQGIHEQYFGPGTRLTVT.

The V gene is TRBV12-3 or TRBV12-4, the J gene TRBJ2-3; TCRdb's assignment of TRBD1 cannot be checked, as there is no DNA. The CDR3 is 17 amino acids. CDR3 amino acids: CASSLAYRGPSTDTQYF.

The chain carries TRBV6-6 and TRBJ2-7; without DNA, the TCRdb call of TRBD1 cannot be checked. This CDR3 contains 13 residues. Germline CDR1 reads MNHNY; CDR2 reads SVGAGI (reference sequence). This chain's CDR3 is CAGRRDRGYEQYF.

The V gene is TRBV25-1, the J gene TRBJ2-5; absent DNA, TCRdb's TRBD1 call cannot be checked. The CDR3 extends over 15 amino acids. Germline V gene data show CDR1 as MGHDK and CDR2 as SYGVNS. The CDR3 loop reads CASSGTEVPQETQYF.

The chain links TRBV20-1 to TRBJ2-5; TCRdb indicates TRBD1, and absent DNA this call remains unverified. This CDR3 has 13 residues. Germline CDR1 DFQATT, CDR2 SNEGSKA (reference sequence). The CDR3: CSAPRTLEETQYF.

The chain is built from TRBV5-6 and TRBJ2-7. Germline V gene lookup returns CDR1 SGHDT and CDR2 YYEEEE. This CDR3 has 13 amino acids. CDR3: CASSLGRNYEQYF.

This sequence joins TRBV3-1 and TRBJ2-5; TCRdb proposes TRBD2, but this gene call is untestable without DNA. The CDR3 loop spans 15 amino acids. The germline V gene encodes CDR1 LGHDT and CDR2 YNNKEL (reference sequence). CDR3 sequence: CASRRRGLVWETQYF.

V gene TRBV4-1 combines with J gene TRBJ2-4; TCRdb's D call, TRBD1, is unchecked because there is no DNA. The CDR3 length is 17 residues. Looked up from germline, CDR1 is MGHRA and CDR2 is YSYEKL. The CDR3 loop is CASSQVPPGTLGYIQYF.

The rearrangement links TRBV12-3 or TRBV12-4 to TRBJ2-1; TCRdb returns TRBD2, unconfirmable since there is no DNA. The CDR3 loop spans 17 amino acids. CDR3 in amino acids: CASSPRMGLQQNNEQFF.

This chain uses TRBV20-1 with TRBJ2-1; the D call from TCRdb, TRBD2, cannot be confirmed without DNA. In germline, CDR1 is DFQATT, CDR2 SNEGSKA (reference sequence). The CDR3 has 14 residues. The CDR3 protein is CSAPGLAEYNEQFF.